This T cell receptor (beta chain) emerged from a study of tumor and adjacent non-tumor tissue in lung cancer (dated by TCRdb to 2016 to 2018). About the investigation overall: The cohort included roughly 11 adenocarcinoma, 2 squamous cell carcinoma and 1 small cell lung cancer patients. The approximately 15 patients were aged roughly 30 to 80 years, included 10 men and 5 women, and had TNM stage I to III disease. Sequencing generated a total of some 130 million productive TCRbeta reads, averaging about 4.2 million reads per sample. Bulk TCRbeta repertoires were compared between lung tumor tissue and matched distant non-tumor lung tissue obtained from fewer than 18 lung cancer patients. TCRbeta CDR3 sequencing was performed on fewer than 35 paired specimens, with one tumor sample and one normal lung sample collected per patient.

Bulk unsorted tissue served as the source for RNA extraction, and RNA quality was assessed using a NanoDrop ND-1000 and an Agilent 2100. Normal lung samples were distant non-tumor tissue taken more than 3 cm from the tumor edge. Donors were newly diagnosed lung cancer patients admitted for thoracic surgery in China between August and November 2014, without prior chemotherapy. Anyone who had undergone radiotherapy or chemotherapy before, or who had another cancer at the same time, was left out of the study. Pieces of surgical tissue measuring roughly 1-2.3 cm3 were kept in RNAlater solution and stored at -80 degrees C until use. Turning to this clonotype: The specificity of this receptor is unknown. This is likely a read error, given that the CDR3 carries no conserved phenylalanine or tryptophan at its end.

The study at large found these results: Only about 15 patients were included in the cohort, and the need for larger samples and more detailed clinical data was noted by the authors. TCR diversity (inverse Simpson) was significantly higher in tumor than in normal lung tissue (approximately 440 vs 150, P = 0.0075, Mann-Whitney U test). Because peripheral blood was not sequenced, blood TCRbeta repertoires in the lung cancer patients of the study were not examined. Neither the sequencing platform nor unique molecular identifiers are named or mentioned anywhere in the methods. A significantly larger cumulative share of the repertoire was made up by the top 100 clones in normal lung than in tumor tissue. Significantly higher TCR diversity was found in younger patients, and higher tumor TCR diversity was associated with shorter overall and disease-free survival.

The protocol used for the library was multiplex PCR. This sample was sequenced with an Illumina HiSeq 2500. TCRbeta libraries were constructed through three rounds of nested PCR with primers (Table S4) according to protocols modified from ARM-PCR. Before sequencing, PCR products of 200-500 bp were excised from the gel and purified with the QIAquick gel extraction kit. Per the source publication's procedure: Trimmomatic was used to clean the reads, FLASH merged the cleaned reads into complete CDR3 sequences, and MiTCR assigned the sequences to V(D)J germline segments. Clonal diversity was computed as the inverse Simpson's index with VDJtools. In-frame sequences lacking a premature stop codon were counted as productive reads. Clones were called with MiXCR by TCRdb after fastp trimmed the public reads at Q25, and only in-frame beta chains were retained. Every entry covers one CDR3 protein and lists the most common genes and DNA from its rows. The V and J calls reflect TCRdb's pipeline rather than the authors' work. The sample profile shows roughly 43,000 distinct CDR3 sequences; roughly 60% of them were found once. Over 40% of the sample goes to the ten largest clones.

Input material: distant non-tumor lung tissue. The sequence was collected from a man in his fifties or sixties with non-small cell lung cancer.

In nucleotide form, the sequence is TGTGCCAGCAGCCTCGGGACAGGCTATGGCTACACCTAC. Translated, it gives CASSLGTGYGYTY. The sequence is built from TRBV28 and TRBJ1-2; TRBD1 fits 8 bases in the junction. Sequences MDHEN (CDR1) and SYDVKM (CDR2) are obtained from the germline V gene. For this chain, trimming is 6 bases at the V end and 4 bases at the J end, and the number of junction bases without a gene match is 4. The CDR3 adds up to 13 amino acids, both ends counted. Only the CDR3 portion is preserved as DNA: 39 bases, with reading frame beginning at the first base.